This T cell receptor (beta chain) emerged from a study of Graves' ophthalmopathy and Graves' hyperthyroidism. Study-wide findings and caveats: The study's model predicted ophthalmopathy progression at 70.59% sensitivity and 72% to 85% specificity. Blood also carried most expanded thyroid clonotypes exceeding 0.001 frequency.

Ophthalmopathy cases showed moderate-to-severe activity, scoring CAS ≥3 and NOSPECS ≥4, with duration under 3 months. Other autoimmune diseases, uncontrolled infections, pregnancy or lactation ruled patients out of participation. From RNA, the CDR3 regions of TCR beta chains were amplified and sequenced. Second-round multiplex PCR followed a first-round RT-PCR using HTBI primers. One entry per CDR3 protein, called by TCRdb with MiXCR from the multiplex PCR reads. The sample records fewer than 400,000 distinct CDR3 sequences, 15% to 20% being singletons. The CDR3 runs 20 residues. Trimming cost V 0 bases and J 4 bases; bases outside gene matches: 15. Looked up from germline, CDR1 is LGHDT and CDR2 is YNNKEL (reference sequence). Details on this clonotype: Its cognate antigen is unknown.

The sample taken for sequencing was peripheral blood. This TCR was sampled from a woman under 30 with Graves' ophthalmopathy. The V gene is TRBV3-1, the J gene TRBJ2-4; 10 bases match TRBD2. The CDR3 coding sequence is TGTGCCAGCAGCCAAGATGGGGGAGCGGGGGGGCCTACTCCAAAAAACATTCAGTACTTC. It is translated as CASSQDGGAGGPTPKNIQYF.